The 11 T cell receptor beta chains in this list originate from one sample, sequenced in a study of blood T cell repertoires in COVID-19. Method: immunoSEQ multiplex PCR; TCRdb's copy keeps in-frame clones and lacks some. The sample records approximately 320,000 clones, 70% to 90% being singletons. Sequenced sample: peripheral blood. The receptors derive from a human donor in a cohort sampled during active COVID-19.

This chain links TRBV6-1 with TRBJ1-2; D is perhaps TRBD1 (6 bases). Per germline, CDR1 MNHNS and CDR2 SASEGT. Trimming cost V 2 bases and J 8 bases, with 15 bases left between them. The CDR3 contains 14 residues. The CDR3: CASSETPTGIGYTF. For the CDR3, the DNA is TGTGCCAGCAGTGAAACCCCGACAGGTATCGGCTACACCTTC.

The chain joins TRBV6-5 to TRBJ2-1, with 8 bases matching TRBD2. The length of the CDR3 is 12 residues. Trimming took 7 bases from V and 7 from J; bases not matched to a gene: 3. Germline assignment: CDR1 MNHEY and CDR2 SVGAGI. The CDR3 spells CASNRGGNEQFF. DNA for the CDR3: TGTGCCAGCAACCGCGGGGGGAATGAGCAGTTCTTC.

The J gene is TRBJ2-2, the V gene TRBV18; perhaps TRBD2 as D (6 bases). The CDR3 is made up of 18 amino acids. Germline CDR1 reads KGHSH; CDR2 reads LQKENI. Trimming removed 3 bases at V and 0 bases at J, with 17 bases between. The CDR3 sequence: CASSPYLAARPNTGELFF. DNA for the CDR3: TGTGCCAGCTCACCTTATTTAGCGGCTAGACCGAACACCGGGGAGCTGTTTTTT.

The chain couples TRBV12-5 to TRBJ2-1; D perhaps matches TRBD1 (5 bases). The CDR3 contains 19 residues. V lost 0 bases and J 4 bases, leaving 22 bases between the germline ends. Germline values: CDR1 LGHNT, CDR2 FRNRAP. The CDR3 loop is CASGLVRGGRVEFYNEQFF. CDR3 sequence (DNA): TGTGCTAGTGGTTTGGTAAGGGGTGGCAGGGTGGAGTTTTACAATGAGCAGTTCTTC. Using reference TRBV12-5 and TRBJ2-1 for the parts outside the CDR3, the full variable domain is DARVTQTPRHKVTEMGQEVTMRCQPILGHNTVFWYRQTMMQGLELLAYFRNRAPLDDSGMPKDRFSAEMPDATLATLKIQPSEPRDSAVYFCASGLVRGGRVEFYNEQFFGPGTRLTVL.

The rearrangement uses TRBV19 and TRBJ1-5; TRBD1 aligns across 8 bases. CDR1 is LNHDA and CDR2 is SQIVND in the germline V gene (reference sequence). The trim removed 1 base at V and 6 bases at J, leaving 5 bases unmatched. CDR3 length equals 15 residues. The CDR3, as DNA: TGTGCCAGTAGTATAGGGGACAGGTTACTTCAGCCCCAGCATTTT. Protein sequence: CASSIGDRLLQPQHF.

The chain uses TRBV5-1 and TRBJ1-3, with D unclear. The germline V gene encodes CDR1 SGHRS and CDR2 YFSETQ. Trimming pared 0 bases from V and 4 bases from J, leaving 14 bases between. The CDR3 is 16 residues long. CDR3 nucleotide sequence: TGCGCCAGCAGCTTGGGGAGGGCCCTCGACGGAAACACCATATATTTT. It encodes CASSLGRALDGNTIYF.

This chain joins TRBV12-3 or TRBV12-4 and TRBJ1-2; unclear D gene. This CDR3 contains 12 residues. V dropped 2 bases and J dropped 6 bases, with 7 bases sitting between them. The CDR3 DNA reads as TGTGCCAGCAGTTTAATCGGGGATGGCTACACCTTC. This sequence encodes CASSLIGDGYTF.

The chain recombines TRBV14 with TRBJ2-2; 10 bases agree with TRBD1. Germline loops: CDR1 SGHDN, CDR2 FVKESK. This CDR3 has 14 amino acids. Trimming at V came to 6 bases and at J to 6 bases, leaving 4 bases not matched to a gene. The CDR3 is CASRRQGAAGELFF. In nucleotides, the CDR3 is TGTGCCAGCAGGCGACAGGGGGCCGCCGGGGAGCTGTTTTTT. The whole variable domain, filled in from reference TRBV14 and TRBJ2-2, reads EAGVTQFPSHSVIEKGQTVTLRCDPISGHDNLYWYRRVMGKEIKFLLHFVKESKQDESGMPNNRFLAERTGGTYSTLKVQPAELEDSGVYFCASRRQGAAGELFFGEGSRLTVL.

This chain links TRBV5-6 with TRBJ1-4; D remains ambiguous. Germline V gives CDR1 SGHDT, CDR2 YYEEEE. Trimming left V 0 bases short and J 5 bases short, with 8 bases between. This CDR3 region has 14 residues. This CDR3 reads CASSLEQSNEKLFF. The CDR3 DNA reads TGTGCCAGCAGCTTGGAACAGTCAAATGAAAAACTGTTTTTT.

V usage is TRBV9 and J usage is TRBJ1-2; D is ambiguous. Per the germline V gene, CDR1 is SGDLS and CDR2 is YYNGEE. The CDR3 loop spans 14 amino acids. The V end lost 0 bases, the J end lost 6 bases, and 12 bases lay between the germline ends. CDR3 in amino acids: CASSVAGSEHGYTF. The CDR3 bases are TGTGCCAGCAGCGTAGCAGGCAGTGAGCATGGCTACACCTTC.

The chain couples TRBV19 to TRBJ2-7; TRBD1 agrees at 7 bases. This CDR3 has 14 amino acids. After removal of 5 bases from V and 3 bases from J, the junction contained 7 bases not matched to a gene. In germline, CDR1 is LNHDA, CDR2 SQIVND (reference sequence). CDR3 sequence: CASSPTGQFYEQYF. The CDR3 bases are TGTGCCAGTAGTCCAACGGGACAGTTCTACGAGCAGTACTTC.